One and the same sample provided the 26 T cell receptor beta chains below, sequenced in a study of cytomegalovirus exposure and HLA in healthy donors. Researchers ran the PCR with 60 Vbeta and 13 Jbeta primers. Only in-frame clones appear in the TCRdb table, and some are missing; sequencing was by immunoSEQ multiplex PCR. The sample includes some 130,000 clones, around 60% of them seen just once. The sequencing sample was made of PBMCs. All receptors come from a man between 40 and 49 years old in good health and CMV-seropositive.

The chain couples TRBV7-2 to TRBJ2-2; D is possibly TRBD1 (6 bases). The germline gives CDR1 SGHTA, CDR2 FQGNSA. The V gene lost 4 bases and the J gene lost 12 bases, with 21 bases spanning the gap. The CDR3 sequence is 15 residues long. The CDR3 here is CASSSEGHHAEKLFF. The DNA for the CDR3 is TGTGCCAGCAGCTCAGAGGGACACCATGCAGAGAAGCTGTTTTTT.

The rearrangement uses TRBV9 and TRBJ2-7; 14 bases map to TRBD2. The CDR3 loop spans 18 amino acids. Germline V lookup: CDR1 SGDLS, CDR2 YYNGEE. The trim removed 4 bases at V and 4 bases at J, leaving 13 bases unmatched. CDR3: CASSPETSGRAGVYEQYF. DNA for the CDR3: TGTGCCAGCAGCCCGGAGACTAGCGGGAGGGCCGGGGTTTACGAGCAGTACTTC.

This clone was detected only a few times. V and J are TRBV5-8 and TRBJ2-1; 9 bases line up with TRBD2. Germline V gives CDR1 SGHTS, CDR2 YDEGEE. This CDR3 has 15 amino acids. The V gene end was trimmed by 2 bases and the J gene end by 4 bases; junction bases not matched to a gene: 4. The CDR3 bases are TGTGCCAGCAGCTTTGCGACTAGCGGTTACAATGAGCAGTTCTTC. Encoded protein: CASSFATSGYNEQFF.

This clone was found once. The J gene is TRBJ1-2, the V gene TRBV27; 7 bases align to TRBD1. The CDR3 length is 13 residues. V was pared by 3 bases and J by 4 bases, with 2 bases of the junction left unmatched. Germline V gives CDR1 MNHEY, CDR2 SMNVEV (reference sequence). The CDR3 reads CASSFRTGYGYTF. In DNA, the CDR3 is TGTGCCAGCAGTTTCCGGACAGGCTATGGCTACACCTTC.

This chain links TRBV2 with TRBJ2-5, with D perhaps TRBD2 (5 bases). Germline CDR1 reads SNHLY; CDR2 reads FYNNEI. V dropped 7 bases and J dropped 0 bases, with 9 bases sitting between them. This CDR3 comprises 13 residues. The DNA of the CDR3 is TGTGCCAGCACCCTGGACTACCAAGAGACCCAGTACTTC. As protein: CASTLDYQETQYF.

This rearrangement joins TRBV5-1 to TRBJ1-2, with 9 positions matching TRBD1. Germline V gene lookup returns CDR1 SGHRS and CDR2 YFSETQ. The trim removed 4 bases at V and 8 bases at J, leaving 9 bases unmatched. The length of the CDR3 is 14 residues. The CDR3 coding sequence is TGCGCCAGCAGCGGACAGGGGCAGAATGGGGGCTACACCTTC. This encodes CASSGQGQNGGYTF.

This clone has a single count. The V and J genes are TRBV6-8 and TRBJ2-7; 14 bases are a match to TRBD2. The V and J ends lost 6 bases and 2 bases, in that order; junction bases with no gene match: 3. Germline CDR1 and CDR2: MNHGY and SAAAGT. This CDR3 comprises 15 residues. The CDR3 coding sequence is TGTGCCAGCAGCCGACTAGCGGGAGGGCCCTACGAGCAGTACTTC. This codes for CASSRLAGGPYEQYF.

The chain carries TRBV6-1 and TRBJ1-5; a possible D gene is TRBD1 (6 bases). Germline V gene lookup returns CDR1 MNHNS and CDR2 SASEGT. The CDR3 contains 15 residues. The V end was cut by 8 bases, the J end by 1 base, with 15 bases between. The CDR3, as DNA: TGTGCCAGCGGGGAGACAGGTCTGAGCAATCAGCCCCAGCATTTT. It is translated as CASGETGLSNQPQHF.

The chain couples TRBV11-2 to TRBJ1-1, with D unresolved. V was pared by 10 bases and J by 5 bases, with 5 bases between. Germline V gene sequence: CDR1 SGHAT, CDR2 FQNNGV. CDR3 length: 9 residues. The CDR3 DNA reads as TGTGCCACCGGGACTGAAGCTTTCTTT. Translating it yields CATGTEAFF. The complete variable domain, with remaining parts taken from reference TRBV11-2 and TRBJ1-1, reads EAGVAQSPRYKIIEKRQSVAFWCNPISGHATLYWYQQILGQGPKLLIQFQNNGVVDDSQLPKDRFSAERLKGVDSTLKIQPAKLEDSAVYLCATGTEAFFGQGTRLTVV.

The V and J genes are TRBV7-2 and TRBJ2-3; D unresolved. V shed 3 bases and J shed 0 bases, with 7 bases lying between them. CDR1 and CDR2 from the germline V gene are SGHTA and FQGNSA. This CDR3 spans 14 amino acids. The CDR3 coding sequence is TGTGCCAGCAGCTTCCGAGCTAGCACAGATACGCAGTATTTT. Its translation: CASSFRASTDTQYF.

V is TRBV6-1 and J is TRBJ2-5; no clear D gene. This CDR3 region has 14 residues. V dropped 7 bases and J dropped 5 bases, with 17 bases sitting between them. CDR1 is MNHNS, CDR2 SASEGT, per germline. The DNA for the CDR3 is TGTGCCAGCATCGGGTCGGATTTTAGGGAGACCCAGTACTTC. This gives the protein CASIGSDFRETQYF.

The table lists this clone with a few counts. In DNA form, the CDR3 reads TGTGCCAGCAGCCGCCGGGGAGGCCCCGGGGAAAAACTGTTTTTT. The encoded protein is CASSRRGGPGEKLFF. V and J are TRBV6-5 and TRBJ1-4; D is unresolved. Trimming took off 6 bases at V and 8 bases at J, with 19 bases between the two ends. The CDR3 is 15 amino acids. Germline-derived CDR1 and CDR2 are MNHEY and SVGAGI.

J is TRBJ1-2 and V is TRBV18; the D gene is possibly TRBD1 (5 bases). This CDR3 contains 14 residues. From germline, CDR1 is KGHSH and CDR2 LQKENI. Trimming took off 2 bases at V and 4 bases at J, with 11 bases between the two ends. CDR3 bases: TGTGCCAGCTCACCAACGGACACCTCCTATGGCTACACCTTC. Amino acid sequence: CASSPTDTSYGYTF.

This clone was detected only a few times. The V gene is TRBV25-1, the J gene TRBJ2-2; the D gene is possibly TRBD1 (6 bases). CDR1 and CDR2 (germline): MGHDK, SYGVNS. The CDR3 runs 13 residues. The V and J ends lost 9 bases and 3 bases respectively, with 11 bases between them. As DNA, the CDR3 is TGTGCCAGTAATACAGGGTACACCGGGGAGCTGTTTTTT. The encoded protein is CASNTGYTGELFF.

This clone occurred a few times. Other DNA variants within this sample encode the same CDR3. The rearrangement links TRBV9 to TRBJ2-5; 11 nucleotides line up with TRBD1. J gave up 5 bases and V 3 bases, and 6 bases lay outside the gene matches. Per germline, CDR1 SGDLS and CDR2 YYNGEE. This CDR3 region has 15 residues. The CDR3 DNA follows: TGTGCCAGCAGCGGAAGGACAGGGGGCACGGAGACCCAGTACTTC. Translating gives CASSGRTGGTETQYF. Full variable domain (remainder filled in from reference TRBV9 and TRBJ2-5): DSGVTQTPKHLITATGQRVTLRCSPRSGDLSVYWYQQSLDQGLQFLIQYYNGEERAKGNILERFSAQQFPDLHSELNLSSLELGDSALYFCASSGRTGGTETQYFGPGTRLLVL.

This sequence joins TRBV28 and TRBJ2-5, with TRBD2 matching over 13 bases. From germline, CDR1 is MDHEN and CDR2 SYDVKM. V was pared by 6 bases and J by 7 bases, with 8 bases of the junction left unmatched. This CDR3 has 15 residues. CDR3 DNA: TGTGCCAGCAGACTAGCGGGAGGGCCTACAGGGACCCAGTACTTC. This gives the protein CASRLAGGPTGTQYF.

The gene calls are TRBV4-1 and TRBJ1-1, with a tentative D call TRBD1 (5 bases). CDR1 and CDR2 (germline): MGHRA, YSYEKL. The CDR3 is 15 residues long. V shed 2 bases and J shed 4 bases, with 14 bases lying between them. This CDR3 reads CASSQRGGVRTEAFF. The CDR3 nucleotides are TGCGCCAGCAGCCAACGGGGAGGGGTTCGCACTGAAGCTTTCTTT.

This rearrangement joins TRBV7-9 to TRBJ1-3; D uncertain. The ends were cut back, 1 base at V and 2 bases at J, with 12 bases in the middle. This CDR3 region has 16 residues. The germline CDR1 and CDR2 sequences are SEHNR and FQNEAQ (reference sequence). The CDR3 loop reads CASSLEARGAGNTIYF. CDR3 nucleotides: TGTGCCAGCAGCTTAGAGGCTCGGGGAGCTGGAAACACCATATATTTT. The full variable domain, its missing parts supplied by reference TRBV7-9 and TRBJ1-3, is DTGVSQNPRHKITKRGQNVTFRCDPISEHNRLYWYRQTLGQGPEFLTYFQNEAQLEKSRLLSDRFSAERPKGSFSTLEIQRTEQGDSAMYLCASSLEARGAGNTIYFGEGSWLTVV.

This clone has just one count. This chain connects TRBV7-9 to TRBJ2-1; D might be TRBD2 (6 bases). CDR3 length equals 14 residues. Trimming left V 4 bases short and J 8 bases short, with 15 bases between. Germline values: CDR1 SEHNR, CDR2 FQNEAQ (reference sequence). CDR3 DNA sequence: TGTGCCAGCAGCTCCCCGGGACTGGTCTATGAGCAGTTCTTC. Amino acids: CASSSPGLVYEQFF. The variable domain in full, with the rest retrieved from reference TRBV7-9 and TRBJ2-1, is DTGVSQNPRHKITKRGQNVTFRCDPISEHNRLYWYRQTLGQGPEFLTYFQNEAQLEKSRLLSDRFSAERPKGSFSTLEIQRTEQGDSAMYLCASSSPGLVYEQFFGPGTRLTVL.

This chain uses TRBV7-2 with TRBJ2-7, with 7 bases identical to TRBD1. Trimming cost V 4 bases and J 6 bases; bases outside gene matches: 9. The CDR3 is 14 residues long. CDR1 and CDR2 from the germline V gene are SGHTA and FQGNSA. CDR3 residues: CASSSAWTGTEQYF. DNA for the CDR3: TGTGCCAGCAGCTCTGCCTGGACAGGCACCGAGCAGTACTTC.

CDR3 loop: CASSLNRGGYEQYF. In nucleotides, the CDR3 is TGCGCCAGCAGCTTGAACAGGGGGGGGTACGAGCAGTACTTC. The chain is built from TRBV5-1 and TRBJ2-7, with a tentative D call TRBD1 (8 bases). V shed 1 base and J shed 4 bases, with 12 bases lying between them. Germline V gives CDR1 SGHRS, CDR2 YFSETQ. There are 14 residues in the CDR3.

The V and J genes are TRBV10-1 and TRBJ2-7; D is possibly TRBD2 (6 bases). V was shortened by 3 bases and J by 7 bases, with 13 bases between the two germline ends. CDR1 WNHNN and CDR2 SYGVQD come from the germline V gene (reference sequence). This CDR3 has 13 amino acids. DNA of the CDR3: TGCGCCAGCAGTGATGGAGGGGTTGTGGAGCAGTACTTC. Translation gives CASSDGGVVEQYF.

The genes are TRBV5-6 and TRBJ2-4; a weak D match, TRBD2 (5 bases). Germline V CDR1 and CDR2: SGHDT, YYEEEE. Trimming shortened V by 6 bases and J by 8 bases, and 12 bases separated the two germline ends. The CDR3 is 12 residues long. The CDR3 bases are TGTGCCAGCAATCGAGGGAGCGACATTCAGTACTTC. It is translated as CASNRGSDIQYF.

The V and J genes are TRBV15 and TRBJ1-1, with D possibly matching TRBD1 (5 bases). CDR1 is LNHNV, CDR2 YYDKDF, per germline (reference sequence). The V end lost 0 bases, the J end lost 7 bases, and 9 bases lay between the germline ends. This CDR3 spans 13 amino acids. The DNA for the CDR3 is TGTGCCACCAGCAGAGACGTAGACAGTGAAGCTTTCTTT. The encoded protein is CATSRDVDSEAFF. Combining the CDR3 with reference TRBV15 and TRBJ1-1 gives the whole variable domain DAMVIQNPRYQVTQFGKPVTLSCSQTLNHNVMYWYQQKSSQAPKLLFHYYDKDFNNEADTPDNFQSRRPNTSFCFLDIRSPGLGDTAMYLCATSRDVDSEAFFGQGTRLTVV.

This chain joins TRBV27 and TRBJ1-1; no firm D call. The germline V gene has CDR1 MNHEY and CDR2 SMNVEV (reference sequence). V shed 1 base and J shed 5 bases, with 8 bases lying between them. The CDR3 loop spans 13 amino acids. CDR3 sequence: CASSLYGRTEAFF. In nucleotides, the CDR3 is TGTGCCAGCAGTTTATACGGGAGAACTGAAGCTTTCTTT.

This clone was detected only a few times. This chain links TRBV10-3 with TRBJ1-1; 7 positions agree with TRBD1. Germline-derived CDR1 and CDR2 are ENHRY and SYGVKD. The CDR3 extends over 15 amino acids. After removal of 11 bases from V and 1 base from J, the junction contained 13 bases not matched to a gene. CDR3 sequence: CALSRAGTENTEAFF. The CDR3 DNA reads as TGTGCCCTCTCGAGAGCTGGGACAGAGAACACTGAAGCTTTCTTT.